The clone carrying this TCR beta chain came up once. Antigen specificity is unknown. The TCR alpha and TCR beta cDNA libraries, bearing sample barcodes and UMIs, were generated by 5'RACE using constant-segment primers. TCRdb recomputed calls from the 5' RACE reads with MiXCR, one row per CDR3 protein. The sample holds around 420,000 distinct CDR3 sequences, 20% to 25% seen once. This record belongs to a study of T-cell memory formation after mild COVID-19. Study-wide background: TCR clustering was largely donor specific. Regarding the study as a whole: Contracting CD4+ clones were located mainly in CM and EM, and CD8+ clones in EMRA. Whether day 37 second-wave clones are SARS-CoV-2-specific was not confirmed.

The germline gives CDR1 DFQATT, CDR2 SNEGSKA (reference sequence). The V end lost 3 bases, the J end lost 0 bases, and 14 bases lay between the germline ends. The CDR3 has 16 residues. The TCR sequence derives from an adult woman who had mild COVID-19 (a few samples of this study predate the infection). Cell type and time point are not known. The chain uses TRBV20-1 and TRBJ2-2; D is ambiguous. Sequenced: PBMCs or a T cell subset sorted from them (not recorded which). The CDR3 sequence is CSARIQVLANTGELFF. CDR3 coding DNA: TGCAGTGCTAGGATCCAGGTCCTCGCGAACACCGGGGAGCTGTTTTTT.